This T cell receptor (beta chain) comes out of a study of T cell changes during pregnancy in multiple sclerosis. This clone was counted a few times. This CDR3 is built from 15 residues. With 1 base removed from V and 7 bases from J, the gap between germline ends came to 13 bases. The germline gives CDR1 SEHNR, CDR2 FQNEAQ (reference sequence). The protocol was immunoSEQ multiplex PCR, while the TCRdb copy is restricted to in-frame clones and leaves out a portion. The sample holds 45,000 to 55,000 clones, about 92% seen once. The sequencing used CD4+ T cells from peripheral blood mononuclear cells, collected after pregnancy. The origin of this receptor is a female donor with multiple sclerosis, enrolled in a pregnancy study. The chain recombines TRBV7-9 with TRBJ1-4; D may be TRBD1 (5 bases). This chain's CDR3 is CASSLEGQGGEKLFF. CDR3 nucleotide sequence: TGTGCCAGCAGCTTAGAAGGGCAGGGAGGTGAAAAACTGTTTTTT. Based on the CDR3 plus reference TRBV7-9 and TRBJ1-4, the full variable domain is DTGVSQNPRHKITKRGQNVTFRCDPISEHNRLYWYRQTLGQGPEFLTYFQNEAQLEKSRLLSDRFSAERPKGSFSTLEIQRTEQGDSAMYLCASSLEGQGGEKLFFGSGTQLSVL.